One and the same sample provided the 2 T cell receptor beta chains below, sequenced in a study of shared clonotypes between healthy human individuals. The data were produced by immunoSEQ multiplex PCR, yet TCRdb's version contains in-frame clones alone and is incomplete. The sample lists fewer than 1 million clones; about 96% were seen once. Positive CCR7 selection of CD45RO-negative cells yielded the naive CD8 cells, and terminally differentiated effector memory CD45RA+ cells were excluded. The sample consisted of naive CD8+ T cells sorted from blood. Receptor source: a man aged 30-40 years in good health.

The chain couples TRBV4-3 to TRBJ2-7; 10 positions agree with TRBD1. Germline V gene lookup returns CDR1 LGHNA and CDR2 YSLEER. The CDR3 totals 18 residues. Losses at the gene ends were 0 bases for V and 5 bases for J; bases not matched to a gene: 13. The CDR3 region is CASSQDLAGTGDSNEQYF. In DNA form, the CDR3 reads TGCGCCAGCAGCCAAGATTTAGCCGGGACAGGGGATTCCAACGAGCAGTACTTC.

The chain has TRBV5-1 and TRBJ2-6; no firm D call. V lost 3 bases and J lost 1, with 8 bases in between. Germline V gene sequence: CDR1 SGHRS, CDR2 YFSETQ. This CDR3 is built from 15 residues. The CDR3 region is CASSSPLSGANVLTF. The CDR3 region has the DNA TGCGCCAGCAGCTCCCCCCTATCTGGGGCCAACGTCCTGACTTTC.